This TCR beta chain was identified during a study of cytomegalovirus exposure and HLA in healthy donors. Study-level points and caveats: A later analysis linked a missense DCLRE1C variant to TCR beta V- and J-gene trimming. Evidence from a later analysis indicated that most CMV-associated TCR beta chains looked HLA-restricted.

The CDR3 covers 15 residues. Germline values: CDR1 SGHVS, CDR2 FNYEAQ. V trimming: 4 bases; J trimming: 5 bases; junction bases outside the gene matches: 2. Note on this clone: Its specificity is unknown.

PCR primers comprised 60 Vbeta and 13 Jbeta primers. The assay was immunoSEQ multiplex PCR, and TCRdb's table has in-frame clones only and misses some. The data hold under 150,000 clones, with 70% to 80% observed a single time. The TCR comes from a female donor in good health and CMV-seropositive. Sequencing was carried out using PBMCs. V gene TRBV7-6 combines with J gene TRBJ2-1; TRBD2 agrees at 13 bases. For the CDR3, the DNA is TGTGCCAGCAGCTCGGGACTAGCGGGAAACAATGAGCAGTTCTTC. Protein: CASSSGLAGNNEQFF.